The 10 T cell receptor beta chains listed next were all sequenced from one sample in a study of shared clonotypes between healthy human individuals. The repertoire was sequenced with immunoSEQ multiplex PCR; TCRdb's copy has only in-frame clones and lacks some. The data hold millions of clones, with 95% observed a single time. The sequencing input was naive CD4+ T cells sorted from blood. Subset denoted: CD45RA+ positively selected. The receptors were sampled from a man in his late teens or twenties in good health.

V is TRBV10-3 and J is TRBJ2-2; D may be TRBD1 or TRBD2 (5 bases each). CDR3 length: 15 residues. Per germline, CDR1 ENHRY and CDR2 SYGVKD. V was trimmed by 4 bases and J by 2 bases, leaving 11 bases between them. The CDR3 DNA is TGTGCCATCAGTGGGACGAGGGGTAACACCGGGGAGCTGTTTTTT. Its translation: CAISGTRGNTGELFF.

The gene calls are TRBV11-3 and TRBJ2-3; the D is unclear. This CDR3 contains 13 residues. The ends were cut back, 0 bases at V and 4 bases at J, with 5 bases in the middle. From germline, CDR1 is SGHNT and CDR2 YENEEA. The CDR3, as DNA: TGTGCCAGCAGCTTAGACCTCCCAGATACGCAGTATTTT. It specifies CASSLDLPDTQYF.

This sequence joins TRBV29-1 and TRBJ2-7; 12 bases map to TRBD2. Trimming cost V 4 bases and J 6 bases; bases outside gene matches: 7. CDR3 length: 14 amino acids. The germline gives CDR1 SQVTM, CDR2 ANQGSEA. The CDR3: CSVAPSGRGSEQYF. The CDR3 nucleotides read TGCAGCGTTGCCCCTAGCGGGAGGGGGAGCGAGCAGTACTTC.

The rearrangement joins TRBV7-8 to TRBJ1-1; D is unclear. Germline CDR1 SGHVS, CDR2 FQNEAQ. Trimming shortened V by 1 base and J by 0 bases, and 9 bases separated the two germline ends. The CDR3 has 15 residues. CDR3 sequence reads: CASSLVAGLNTEAFF. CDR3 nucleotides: TGTGCCAGCAGCTTAGTAGCAGGCTTGAACACTGAAGCTTTCTTT.

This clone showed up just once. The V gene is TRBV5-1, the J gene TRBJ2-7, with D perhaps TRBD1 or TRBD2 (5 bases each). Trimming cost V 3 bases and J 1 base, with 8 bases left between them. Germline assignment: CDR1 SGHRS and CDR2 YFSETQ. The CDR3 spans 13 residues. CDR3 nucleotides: TGCGCCAGCAGCTGGGGACCATCCTACGAGCAGTACTTC. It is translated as CASSWGPSYEQYF.

DNA for the CDR3: TGTGCCAGCAGGGGACAGGGTTATAATTCACCCCTCCACTTT. This codes for CASRGQGYNSPLHF. The chain links TRBV6-5 to TRBJ1-6; 9 nucleotides align to TRBD1. The V gene end was trimmed by 6 bases and the J gene end by 4 bases; junction bases not matched to a gene: 1. CDR1 is MNHEY and CDR2 is SVGAGI in the germline V gene. The CDR3 has 14 residues.

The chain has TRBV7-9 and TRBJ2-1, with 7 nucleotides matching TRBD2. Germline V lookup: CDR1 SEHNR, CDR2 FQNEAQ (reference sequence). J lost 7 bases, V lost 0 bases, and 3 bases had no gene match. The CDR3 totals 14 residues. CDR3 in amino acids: CASSLAPGGNEQFF. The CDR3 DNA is TGTGCCAGCAGCTTAGCGCCCGGGGGGAATGAGCAGTTCTTC.

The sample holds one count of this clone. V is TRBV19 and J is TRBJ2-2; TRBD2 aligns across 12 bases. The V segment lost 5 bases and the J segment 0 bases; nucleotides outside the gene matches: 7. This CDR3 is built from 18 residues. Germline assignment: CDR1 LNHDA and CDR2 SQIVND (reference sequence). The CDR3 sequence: CASSPPLAGGPNTGELFF. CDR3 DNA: TGTGCCAGTAGTCCTCCACTAGCGGGGGGCCCGAACACCGGGGAGCTGTTTTTT.

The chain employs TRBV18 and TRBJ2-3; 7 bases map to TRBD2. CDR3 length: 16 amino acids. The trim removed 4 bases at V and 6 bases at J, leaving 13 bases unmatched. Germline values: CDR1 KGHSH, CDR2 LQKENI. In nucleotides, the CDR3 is TGTGCCAGCTCACGAGGGCCGGTCCAGGGAGGGGATACGCAGTATTTT. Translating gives CASSRGPVQGGDTQYF.

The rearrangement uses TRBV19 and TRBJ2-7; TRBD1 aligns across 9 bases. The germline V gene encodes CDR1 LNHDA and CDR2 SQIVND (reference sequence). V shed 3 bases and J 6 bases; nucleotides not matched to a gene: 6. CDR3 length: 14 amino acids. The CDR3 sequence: CASSIGTGIGEQYF. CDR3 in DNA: TGTGCCAGTAGTATTGGGACAGGGATCGGCGAGCAGTACTTC.